Only a few counts were recorded for the clone carrying this T cell receptor beta chain. CDR3 length equals 19 residues. The germline CDR1 and CDR2 sequences are SGDLS and YYNGEE. Trimming removed 0 bases from V and 0 bases from J; junction bases left unmatched: 11. These data come from a study of T-cell reconstitution after alpha-beta-depleted transplantation in children. During its preparation, the TCRbeta library received unique molecular identifiers. TCRdb passed the PCR reads through MiXCR, listing each CDR3 protein once. The data hold hundreds of thousands of distinct CDR3 sequences, with over 15% observed a single time.

The sequences come from PBMCs from the stem cell graft donor, collected from the stem cell graft. The chain carries TRBV9 and TRBJ2-1; 8 positions agree with TRBD1. The TCR comes from a human donor who donated a stem cell graft to a child with acute myeloid leukemia. The CDR3 DNA sequence: TGTGCCAGCAGCGTAGACCTCTACCGGACAGGGAGCTCCTACAATGAGCAGTTCTTC. It specifies CASSVDLYRTGSSYNEQFF.